This T cell receptor beta chain was sequenced during a study of T cells in Graves' hyperthyroidism and ophthalmopathy (dated by TCRdb to about 2019). For the study in its entirety: Peripheral blood samples were taken at initial diagnosis, before any treatment was given. The 100 discovery patients were randomly split 7:3 into training and test sets. Following sampling, methimazole starting at 30 mg daily was given to hyperthyroidism patients, and high-dose intravenous methylprednisolone was given to ophthalmopathy patients. A discovery cohort of about a hundred patients, about 44 with Graves' ophthalmopathy and 55 to 60 with stable Graves' hyperthyroidism, was used to find distinguishing TCR V-J signatures. The paper describes TCR Vbeta CDR3 sequencing of about 140 peripheral blood samples, made up of 43 ophthalmopathy patients, 70 to 80 hyperthyroidism patients and about 17 progressor patients. An independent validation cohort of some 18 hyperthyroidism patients and approximately 15 patients who later progressed to ophthalmopathy tested prospective prediction of ophthalmopathy. In more than five Graves' hyperthyroidism patients, the study also compared T-cell repertoires from thyroid tissue with T-cell repertoires from blood. General conclusions and limits of the study: In validation, the model predicted progression to ophthalmopathy a median of roughly 6.1 months before onset, with over 60% sensitivity and roughly 79% specificity. Most expanded thyroid clonotypes (frequency above 0.001) were also detected in blood, a finding suggesting that blood repertoires may reflect thyroid immune responses. Ophthalmopathy was separated from stable hyperthyroidism by a 13 V-J signature model, with approximately 85% sensitivity and about 81% specificity obtained in cross-validation and 80%/75% obtained in testing. No statistical method was used to set the sample size in advance, and investigators knew the group allocation.

TCR beta CDR3 regions were amplified from RNA transcripts. The first round of RT-PCR for the TCR CDR3 was performed with the HTBI primer set and the Qiagen OneStep RT-PCR kit. Libraries were constructed in a second round of multiplex PCR, after which size selection and purification were carried out. Sequencing of the libraries was done on an Illumina HiSeq2000 using paired-end 100 bp reads. As for how the authors treated the data: SOAPnuke was used to process the raw data, throwing out any read that contained adapters or uncalled bases, had a mean Phred below 15, or lacked an exact constant-primer or identifier match. High-quality paired reads were merged using COPE v1.2.5, and each unique nucleotide sequence was defined as a clonotype. Clonotypes were aligned to IMGT TRBV, TRBD and TRBJ reference segments using MiTCR v1.1. Only V-J combinations with frequency above 0.0001, covering roughly 99% of repertoires, were analysed. A TCS score was defined as the ratio of F50 (clonal expansion) to E x V (chaos), with BLOSUM62-based TCRdist applied between CDR3 peptides within each V-J. Welch's t-statistics and random forest reduced 514 V-J features to 13, which were used in a naive Bayes classifier (R e1071). Using fastp trimming at Q25 and MiXCR clonotype assembly, TCRdb reanalyzed the public sequencing data and kept in-frame beta chains. Identical CDR3 proteins give one entry, which carries the most common genes and DNA. TCRdb, not the authors, supplied the V and J calls. This sample is represented by 200,000 to 300,000 distinct CDR3 sequences; 16% of them were singletons. 28% of the sample is in the top ten clones.

In this sample, this clonotype turned up many times. Which antigen it targets is not known. One base away there is no much larger clone; base qualities are not given. Moderately to severely active disease, a Clinical Activity Score of at least 3, a NOSPECS grade of at least 4, and a duration under 3 months were present in ophthalmopathy patients. Any patient with an uncontrolled infection, another autoimmune disease, pregnancy or lactation was excluded. Diagnoses relied on clinical symptoms, serum thyroxine and TRAb, thyroid ultrasound and orbital computed tomography. PBMCs were separated from roughly 10 ml of fresh peripheral blood using Ficoll-Paque density gradient centrifugation. Total RNA was extracted using Trizol reagent, and RNA quality was assessed on an Agilent 2100 Bioanalyzer. CDR1 and CDR2 are read off the germline V gene as SNHLY and FYNNEI. From the cysteine through the phenylalanine, the CDR3 covers 17 amino acids. Only the CDR3 DNA is retained, 51 bases long and in frame from the first base. Between the V and J ends, shortened by 7 bases and 2 bases respectively, the junction contains 24 bases.

Sequencing was carried out using blood. This sequence originates from a woman aged 18-35 years with Graves' ophthalmopathy. This receptor chain uses TRBV2 and TRBJ2-7; the D match is possibly TRBD1 or TRBD2, with 5 bases aligned in each. This receptor carries the CDR3 CASNLSTRDARAYEQYF. In nucleotides, the sequence is TGTGCCAGCAACCTCTCCACTAGGGACGCCCGTGCCTACGAGCAGTACTTC. This CDR3, with the reference TRBV2 and TRBJ2-7 proteins standing in past its ends, gives the full variable domain EPEVTQTPSHQVTQMGQEVILRCVPISNHLYFYWYRQILGQKVEFLVSFYNNEISEKSEIFDDQFSVERPDGSNFTLKIRSTKLEDSAMYFCASNLSTRDARAYEQYFGPGTRLTVT.